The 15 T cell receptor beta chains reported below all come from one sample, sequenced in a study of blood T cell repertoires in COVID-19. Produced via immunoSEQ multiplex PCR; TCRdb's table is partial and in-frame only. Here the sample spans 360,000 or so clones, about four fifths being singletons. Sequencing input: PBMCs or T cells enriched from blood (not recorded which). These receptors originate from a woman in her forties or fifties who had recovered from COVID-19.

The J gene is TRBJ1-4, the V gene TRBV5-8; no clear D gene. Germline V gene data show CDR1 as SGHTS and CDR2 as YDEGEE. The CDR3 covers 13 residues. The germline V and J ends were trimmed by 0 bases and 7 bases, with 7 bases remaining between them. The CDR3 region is CASSLGLGEKLFF. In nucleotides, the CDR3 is TGTGCCAGCAGCTTGGGTCTCGGTGAAAAACTGTTTTTT.

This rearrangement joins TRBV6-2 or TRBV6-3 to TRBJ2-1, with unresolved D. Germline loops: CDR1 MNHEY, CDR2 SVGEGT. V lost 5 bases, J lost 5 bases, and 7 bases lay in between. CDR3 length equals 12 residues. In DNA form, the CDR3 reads TGTGCCAGCAGTCCCGTCCACAATGAGCAGTTCTTC. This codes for CASSPVHNEQFF.

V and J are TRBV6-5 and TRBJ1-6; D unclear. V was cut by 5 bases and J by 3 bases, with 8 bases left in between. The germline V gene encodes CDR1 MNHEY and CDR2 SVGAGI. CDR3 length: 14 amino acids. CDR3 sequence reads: CASSPHGYNSPLHF. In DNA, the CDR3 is TGTGCCAGCAGTCCCCACGGCTATAATTCACCCCTCCACTTT.

In nucleotides, the CDR3 is TGCGCCAGCAGTAGAAGCGGTGGGTCAGAGCAGTACTTC. This encodes CASSRSGGSEQYF. This chain joins TRBV5-1 and TRBJ2-7, with a weak D call TRBD2 (5 bases). Trimming removed 5 bases at V and 7 bases at J, with 16 bases between. This CDR3 contains 13 residues. CDR1 and CDR2 from the germline V gene are SGHRS and YFSETQ.

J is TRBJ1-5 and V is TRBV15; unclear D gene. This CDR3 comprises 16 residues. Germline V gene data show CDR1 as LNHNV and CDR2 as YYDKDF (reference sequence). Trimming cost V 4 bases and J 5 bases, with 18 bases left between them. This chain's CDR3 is CATSISRRNRDQPQHF. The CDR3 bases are TGTGCCACCAGCATATCCCGGAGAAATCGCGATCAGCCCCAGCATTTT. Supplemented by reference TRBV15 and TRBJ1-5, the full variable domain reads DAMVIQNPRYQVTQFGKPVTLSCSQTLNHNVMYWYQQKSSQAPKLLFHYYDKDFNNEADTPDNFQSRRPNTSFCFLDIRSPGLGDTAMYLCATSISRRNRDQPQHFGDGTRLSIL.

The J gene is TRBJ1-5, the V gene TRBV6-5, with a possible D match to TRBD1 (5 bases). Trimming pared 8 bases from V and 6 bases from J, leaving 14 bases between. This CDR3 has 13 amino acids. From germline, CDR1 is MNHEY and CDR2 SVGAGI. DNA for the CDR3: TGTGCCAGCTTTGACAGATCTAGTCAGCCCCAGCATTTT. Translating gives CASFDRSSQPQHF.

CDR3 loop: CASSSITGELFF. Written as DNA, the CDR3 is TGTGCCAGCAGCTCTATCACCGGGGAGCTGTTTTTT. The rearrangement links TRBV7-9 to TRBJ2-2; D not certain. The germline V gene has CDR1 SEHNR and CDR2 FQNEAQ (reference sequence). V was clipped by 4 bases and J by 4 bases, with 4 bases between them. This CDR3 comprises 12 residues.

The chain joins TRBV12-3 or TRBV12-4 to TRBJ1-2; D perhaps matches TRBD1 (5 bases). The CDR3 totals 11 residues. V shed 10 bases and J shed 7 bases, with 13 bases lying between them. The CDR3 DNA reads TGTGCCACGCAGGGTTCAGGTGGCTACACCTTC. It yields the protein CATQGSGGYTF.

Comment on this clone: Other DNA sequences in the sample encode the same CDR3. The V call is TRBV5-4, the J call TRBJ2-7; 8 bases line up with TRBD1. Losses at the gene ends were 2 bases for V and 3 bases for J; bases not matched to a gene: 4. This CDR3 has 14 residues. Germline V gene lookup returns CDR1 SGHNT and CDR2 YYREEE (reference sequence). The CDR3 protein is CASSLDRGSYEQYF. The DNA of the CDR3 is TGTGCCAGCAGCTTAGACAGGGGTAGCTACGAGCAGTACTTC.

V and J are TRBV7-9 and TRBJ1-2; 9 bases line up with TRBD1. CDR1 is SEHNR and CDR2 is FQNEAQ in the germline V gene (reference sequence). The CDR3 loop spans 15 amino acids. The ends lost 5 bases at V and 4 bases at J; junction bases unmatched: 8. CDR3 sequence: CASSLGQGIIYGYTF. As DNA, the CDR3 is TGTGCCAGCAGCCTGGGACAGGGCATTATCTATGGCTACACCTTC.

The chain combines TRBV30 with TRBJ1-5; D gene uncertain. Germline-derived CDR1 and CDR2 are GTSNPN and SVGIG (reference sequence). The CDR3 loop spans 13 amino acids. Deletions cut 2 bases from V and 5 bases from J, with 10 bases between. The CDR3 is CAWSLSGDQPQHF. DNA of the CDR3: TGTGCCTGGAGTCTCTCCGGGGATCAGCCCCAGCATTTT.

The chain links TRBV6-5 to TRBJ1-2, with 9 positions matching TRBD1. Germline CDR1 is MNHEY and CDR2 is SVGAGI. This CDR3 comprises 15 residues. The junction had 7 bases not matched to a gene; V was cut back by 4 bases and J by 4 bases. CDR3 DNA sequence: TGTGCCAGCAGTTCCCCGGACAGGGGACTCTATGGCTACACCTTC. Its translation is CASSSPDRGLYGYTF.

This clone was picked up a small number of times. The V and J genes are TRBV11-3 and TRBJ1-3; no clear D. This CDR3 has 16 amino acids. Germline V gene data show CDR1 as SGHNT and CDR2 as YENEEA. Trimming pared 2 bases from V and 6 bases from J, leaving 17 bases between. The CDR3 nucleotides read TGTGCCAGCAGCTTATGGGGAGGACGAGATTTAAACACCATATATTTT. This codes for CASSLWGGRDLNTIYF.

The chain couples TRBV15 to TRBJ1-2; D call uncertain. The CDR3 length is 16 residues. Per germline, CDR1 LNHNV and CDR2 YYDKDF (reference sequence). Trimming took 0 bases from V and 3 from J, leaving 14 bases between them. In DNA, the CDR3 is TGTGCCACCAGCAGAGAAAAGTTCCAGGTTGACTATGGCTACACCTTC. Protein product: CATSREKFQVDYGYTF.

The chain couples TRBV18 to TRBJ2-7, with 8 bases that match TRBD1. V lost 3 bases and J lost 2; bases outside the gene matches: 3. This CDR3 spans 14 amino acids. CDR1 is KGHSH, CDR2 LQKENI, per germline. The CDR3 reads CASSPGQGTYEQYF. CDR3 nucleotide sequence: TGTGCCAGCTCACCCGGACAGGGTACCTACGAGCAGTACTTC.